This T cell receptor beta chain was captured in a study of identifying expanded T cells in peripheral blood. Study-wide results and caveats: About 1.2 clones differed between technical replicates, versus around 16 and 19 over time. Across healthy donors, higher total template counts meant significantly greater approximately two-week count variance.

Regarding this clone: Antigen: not known.

V was clipped by 7 bases and J by 3 bases, with 16 bases between them. Looked up from germline, CDR1 is SGHRS and CDR2 is YFSETQ. The CDR3 totals 14 residues. Healthy donors had no documented immune events, such as infections, while sampled. Clones were sequenced by immunoSEQ multiplex PCR, and TCRdb holds only the in-frame ones, with some missing. The table shows 60,000 to 70,000 clones, with around 86% occurring only once. The TCR originated in a person aged 18-69 years in good health. Sequencing input: blood. The V gene is TRBV5-1, the J gene TRBJ1-2; D uncertain. CDR3 loop: CASRSRASDYGYTF. Here the CDR3 DNA reads TGCGCCAGCCGTTCCCGGGCATCCGACTATGGCTACACCTTC. Looking up the rest from reference TRBV5-1 and TRBJ1-2 gives the full variable domain: KAGVTQTPRYLIKTRGQQVTLSCSPISGHRSVSWYQQTPGQGLQFLFEYFSETQRNKGNFPGRFSGRQFSNSRSEMNVSTLELGDSALYLCASRSRASDYGYTFGSGTRLTVV.